One and the same sample provided the 11 T cell receptor beta chains below, sequenced in a study of blood T cell repertoires in COVID-19. Sequencing used immunoSEQ multiplex PCR; TCRdb keeps in-frame clones, though not all of them. The sample shows 150,000 to 200,000 clones, around nine tenths of them seen only once. The sample comprised peripheral blood. The receptor set was obtained from a man aged 18-30 years with active or convalescent COVID-19.

The table lists this clone with a count of one. V gene TRBV6-6 combines with J gene TRBJ2-7, with 7 bases fitting TRBD1. The CDR3 sequence is 13 residues long. CDR1 MNHNY and CDR2 SVGAGI come from the germline V gene (reference sequence). With 8 bases clipped from V and 2 bases from J, the junction kept 6 bases outside the gene matches. DNA of the CDR3: TGTGCCAGCCTACAGGGGCAAACCTACGAGCAGTACTTC. Translation: CASLQGQTYEQYF.

J is TRBJ2-3 and V is TRBV7-2, with 7 bases identical to TRBD2. The CDR3 has 16 residues. Germline-derived CDR1 and CDR2 are SGHTA and FQGNSA. V was pared by 6 bases and J by 0 bases, with 9 bases of the junction left unmatched. The CDR3 region has the DNA TGTGCCAGCAGTCCCAATAGCGGGTTGAGCACAGATACGCAGTATTTT. Translated, it gives CASSPNSGLSTDTQYF.

The chain links TRBV7-2 to TRBJ1-2; D remains ambiguous. The CDR3 extends over 15 amino acids. The germline gives CDR1 SGHTA, CDR2 FQGNSA. V gave up 1 base and J gave up 0 bases, with 9 bases separating them. CDR3 sequence reads: CASSLVADPNYGYTF. DNA of the CDR3: TGTGCCAGCAGCTTAGTAGCGGATCCTAACTATGGCTACACCTTC.

The chain couples TRBV5-1 to TRBJ1-3, with a tentative D call TRBD1 (5 bases). Germline CDR1 is SGHRS and CDR2 is YFSETQ. The CDR3 extends over 19 amino acids. V lost 0 bases and J lost 2, with 21 bases in between. The CDR3 loop reads CASSLVAFGGVDAGNTIYF. The CDR3 DNA follows: TGCGCCAGCAGCTTGGTCGCCTTCGGAGGGGTAGACGCTGGAAACACCATATATTTT.

The chain recombines TRBV28 with TRBJ2-4; possible D gene TRBD1, 6 bases. Germline CDR1 reads MDHEN; CDR2 reads SYDVKM. The V and J ends lost 6 bases and 2 bases respectively, with 17 bases between them. The CDR3 loop spans 16 amino acids. CDR3 loop: CASRGRDTETKNIQYF. The DNA of the CDR3 is TGTGCCAGCAGGGGTCGGGACACCGAAACCAAAAACATTCAGTACTTC.

This clone was seen only once. The chain employs TRBV6-6 and TRBJ2-5, with 8 nucleotides matching TRBD1. Germline lookup yields CDR1 MNHNY and CDR2 SVGAGI (reference sequence). The J segment lost 3 bases and the V segment lost 5 bases, leaving 17 bases of the junction unmatched. The CDR3 runs 18 residues. The CDR3 coding sequence is TGTGCCAGCAGTCCCCTGGCTGGGCAGGGGGCAACCGAAGAGACCCAGTACTTC. The encoded protein is CASSPLAGQGATEETQYF.

The chain joins TRBV2 to TRBJ1-6; maybe TRBD1 (6 bases). Germline-derived CDR1 and CDR2 are SNHLY and FYNNEI. CDR3 size: 15 residues. The V end lost 5 bases, the J end lost 7 bases, and 15 bases lay between the germline ends. The CDR3 is CASSPLTGLNSPLHF. The DNA for the CDR3 is TGTGCCAGCAGTCCGTTAACAGGGTTGAATTCACCCCTCCACTTT. The entire variable domain, with the rest obtained from reference TRBV2 and TRBJ1-6, is as follows: EPEVTQTPSHQVTQMGQEVILRCVPISNHLYFYWYRQILGQKVEFLVSFYNNEISEKSEIFDDQFSVERPDGSNFTLKIRSTKLEDSAMYFCASSPLTGLNSPLHFGNGTRLTVT.

The chain joins TRBV2 to TRBJ1-4, with D possibly TRBD1 on 6 matching bases. The V end lost 6 bases, the J end lost 7 bases, and 15 bases lay between the germline ends. The germline V gene has CDR1 SNHLY and CDR2 FYNNEI. This CDR3 is 14 amino acids long. This chain's CDR3 is CASRVGQPPEKLFF. The CDR3 nucleotides read TGTGCCAGCAGAGTAGGACAGCCCCCTGAAAAACTGTTTTTT.

This clone was seen only a few times. The gene calls are TRBV5-1 and TRBJ1-2; D is perhaps TRBD1 (6 bases). This CDR3 comprises 16 residues. The ends were cut back, 0 bases at V and 2 bases at J, with 14 bases in the middle. Germline CDR1 and CDR2: SGHRS and YFSETQ. CDR3 sequence (DNA): TGCGCCAGCAGCTTGGACGGACAGAGACCAAACTATGGCTACACCTTC. Translation: CASSLDGQRPNYGYTF.

This rearrangement joins TRBV27 to TRBJ2-3; 7 positions match TRBD2. The CDR3 is 13 amino acids. Losses at the gene ends were 5 bases for V and 10 bases for J; bases not matched to a gene: 9. CDR1 and CDR2 (germline): MNHEY, SMNVEV (reference sequence). CDR3 nucleotides: TGTGCCAGCAGTATCGCCACTAGCGAAGCGCAGTATTTT. It codes for CASSIATSEAQYF.

This chain uses TRBV10-3 with TRBJ2-1; perhaps TRBD1 as D (6 bases). CDR1 is ENHRY, CDR2 SYGVKD, per germline. The V end was cut by 1 base, the J end by 6 bases, with 19 bases between. The CDR3 runs to 17 residues. CDR3 region: CAISEWTSNTGLNEQFF. In DNA form, the CDR3 reads TGTGCCATCAGTGAGTGGACTTCTAACACAGGGCTCAATGAGCAGTTCTTC.